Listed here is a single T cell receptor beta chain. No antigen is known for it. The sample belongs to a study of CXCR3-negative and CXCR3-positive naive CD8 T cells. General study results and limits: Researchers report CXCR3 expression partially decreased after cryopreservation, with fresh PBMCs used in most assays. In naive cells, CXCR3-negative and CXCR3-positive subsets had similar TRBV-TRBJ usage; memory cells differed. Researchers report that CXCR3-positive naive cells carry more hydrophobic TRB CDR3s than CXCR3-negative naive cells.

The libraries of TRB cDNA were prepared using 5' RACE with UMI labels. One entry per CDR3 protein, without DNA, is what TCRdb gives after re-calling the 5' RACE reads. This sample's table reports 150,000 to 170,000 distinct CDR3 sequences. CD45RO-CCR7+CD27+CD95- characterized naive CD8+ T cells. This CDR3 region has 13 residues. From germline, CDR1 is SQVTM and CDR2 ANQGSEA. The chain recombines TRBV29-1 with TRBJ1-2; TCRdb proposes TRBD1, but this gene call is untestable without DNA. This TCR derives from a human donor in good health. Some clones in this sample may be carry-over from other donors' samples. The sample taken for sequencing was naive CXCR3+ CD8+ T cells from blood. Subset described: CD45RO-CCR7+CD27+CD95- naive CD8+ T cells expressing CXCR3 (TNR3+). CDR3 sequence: CSATGVSDYGYTF. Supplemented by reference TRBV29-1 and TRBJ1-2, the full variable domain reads SAVISQKPSRDICQRGTSLTIQCQVDSQVTMMFWYRQQPGQSLTLIATANQGSEATYESGFVIDKFPISRPNLTFSTLTVSNMSPEDSSIYLCSATGVSDYGYTFGSGTRLTVV.